This T cell receptor beta chain appears in the sequencing data of a study of shared clonotypes between healthy human individuals. Study at large: Each donor's CD8 memory used one plate, CD8 naive two, each CD4 subset three.

Clones were read by immunoSEQ multiplex PCR, and TCRdb kept only the in-frame ones, dropping some. The sample comprises some 1.1 million clones, around 77% of which are singletons, and almost 0.9% rests with the top ten. The CDR3 spans 14 residues. CDR1 is MNHNS and CDR2 is SASEGT in the germline V gene. V shed 6 bases and J 3 bases; nucleotides not matched to a gene: 7. V and J are TRBV6-1 and TRBJ2-7, with 8 bases aligning to TRBD1. The sequence was collected from a young man in good health. Some clones in this sample may be carry-over from other donors' samples. Sequenced input: memory CD4+ T cells from PBMCs. Subset in this sample: CD45RA-negative fraction. The CDR3 reads CASRTGTGHYEQYF. CDR3 nucleotides: TGTGCCAGCAGGACCGGGACAGGCCACTACGAGCAGTACTTC.